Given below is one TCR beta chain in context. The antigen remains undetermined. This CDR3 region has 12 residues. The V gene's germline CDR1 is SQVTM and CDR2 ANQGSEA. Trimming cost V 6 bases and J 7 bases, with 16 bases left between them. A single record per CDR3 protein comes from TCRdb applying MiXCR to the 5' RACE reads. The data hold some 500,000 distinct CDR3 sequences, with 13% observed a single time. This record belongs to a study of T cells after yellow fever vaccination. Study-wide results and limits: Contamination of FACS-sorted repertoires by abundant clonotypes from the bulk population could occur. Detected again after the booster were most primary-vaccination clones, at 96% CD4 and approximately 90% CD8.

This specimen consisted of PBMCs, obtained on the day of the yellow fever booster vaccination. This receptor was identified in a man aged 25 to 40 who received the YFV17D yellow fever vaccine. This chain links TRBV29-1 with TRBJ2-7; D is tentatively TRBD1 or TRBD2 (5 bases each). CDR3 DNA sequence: TGCAGCGTGGACAAGGGAGCGGAAGAGCAGTACTTC. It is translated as CSVDKGAEEQYF.